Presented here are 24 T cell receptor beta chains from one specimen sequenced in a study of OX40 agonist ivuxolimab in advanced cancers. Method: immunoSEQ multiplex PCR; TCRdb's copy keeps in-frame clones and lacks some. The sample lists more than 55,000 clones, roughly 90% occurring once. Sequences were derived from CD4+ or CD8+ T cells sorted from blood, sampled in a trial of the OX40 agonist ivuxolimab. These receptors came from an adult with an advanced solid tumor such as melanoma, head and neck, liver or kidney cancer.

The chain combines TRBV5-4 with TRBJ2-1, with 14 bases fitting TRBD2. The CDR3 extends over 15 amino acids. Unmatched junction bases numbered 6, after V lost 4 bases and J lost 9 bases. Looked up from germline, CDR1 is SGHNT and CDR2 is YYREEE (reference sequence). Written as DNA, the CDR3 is TGTGCCAGCAGCCCGGGACTAGCGGGAGTTGTTGAGCAGTTCTTC. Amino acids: CASSPGLAGVVEQFF.

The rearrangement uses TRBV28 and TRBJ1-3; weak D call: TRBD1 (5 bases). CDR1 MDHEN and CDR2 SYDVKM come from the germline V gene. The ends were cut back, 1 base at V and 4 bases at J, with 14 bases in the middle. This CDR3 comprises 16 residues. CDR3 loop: CASSLSLGGLGNTIYF. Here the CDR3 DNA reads TGTGCCAGCAGTTTATCCCTTGGGGGGTTGGGAAACACCATATATTTT.

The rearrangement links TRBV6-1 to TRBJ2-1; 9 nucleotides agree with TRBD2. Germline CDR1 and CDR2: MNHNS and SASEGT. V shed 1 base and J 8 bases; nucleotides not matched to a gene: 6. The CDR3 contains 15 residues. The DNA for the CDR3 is TGTGCCAGCAGTGAAGGAACTAGCGGGTGGGATGAGCAGTTCTTC. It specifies CASSEGTSGWDEQFF.

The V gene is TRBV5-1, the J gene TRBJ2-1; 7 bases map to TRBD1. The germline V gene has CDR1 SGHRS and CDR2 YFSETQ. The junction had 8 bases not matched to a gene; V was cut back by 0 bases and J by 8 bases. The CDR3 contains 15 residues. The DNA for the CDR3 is TGCGCCAGCAGCTTGGACAGGGGATTCCGAGATGAGCAGTTCTTC. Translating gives CASSLDRGFRDEQFF.

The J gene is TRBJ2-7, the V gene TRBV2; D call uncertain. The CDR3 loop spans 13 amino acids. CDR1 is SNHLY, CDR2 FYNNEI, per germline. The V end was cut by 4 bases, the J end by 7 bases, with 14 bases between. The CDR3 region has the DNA TGTGCCAGCAGTGGTCGTGGTACGCATGAGCAGTACTTC. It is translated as CASSGRGTHEQYF.

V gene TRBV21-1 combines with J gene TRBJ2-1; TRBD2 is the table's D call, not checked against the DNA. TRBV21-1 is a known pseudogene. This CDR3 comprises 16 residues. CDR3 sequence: CASSKVGLAEYNEQFF. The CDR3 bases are TGTGCCAGCAGCAAAGTAGGCTTAGCGGAGTACAATGAGCAGTTCTTC.

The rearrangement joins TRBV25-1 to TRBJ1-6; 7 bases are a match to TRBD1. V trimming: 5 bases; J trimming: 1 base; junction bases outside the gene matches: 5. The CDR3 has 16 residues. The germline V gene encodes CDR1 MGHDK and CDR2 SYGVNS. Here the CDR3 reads CASSTSRGSYNSPLHF. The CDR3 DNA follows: TGTGCCAGCAGTACTTCCAGGGGGTCCTATAATTCACCCCTCCACTTT. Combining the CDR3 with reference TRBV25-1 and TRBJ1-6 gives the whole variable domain EADIYQTPRYLVIGTGKKITLECSQTMGHDKMYWYQQDPGMELHLIHYSYGVNSTEKGDLSSESTVSRIRTEHFPLTLESARPSHTSQYLCASSTSRGSYNSPLHFGNGTRLTVT.

The CDR3 sequence is CASTRQNYEQYF. The CDR3 DNA sequence: TGTGCCAGCACCCGACAGAACTACGAGCAGTACTTC. The rearrangement uses TRBV2 and TRBJ2-7; D might be TRBD1 (5 bases). Germline-derived CDR1 and CDR2 are SNHLY and FYNNEI. This CDR3 region has 12 residues. Trimming shortened V by 7 bases and J by 3 bases, and 10 bases separated the two germline ends.

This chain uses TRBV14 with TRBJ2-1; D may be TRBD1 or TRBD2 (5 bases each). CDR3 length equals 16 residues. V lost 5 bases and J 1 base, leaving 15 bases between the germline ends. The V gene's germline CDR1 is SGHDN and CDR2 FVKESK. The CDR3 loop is CASSETGWGSYNEQFF. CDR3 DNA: TGTGCCAGCAGCGAGACCGGATGGGGGTCCTACAATGAGCAGTTCTTC.

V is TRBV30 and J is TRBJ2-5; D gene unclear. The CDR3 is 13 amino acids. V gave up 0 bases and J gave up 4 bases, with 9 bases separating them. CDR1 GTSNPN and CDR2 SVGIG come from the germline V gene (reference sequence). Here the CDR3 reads CAWSVQTGETQYF. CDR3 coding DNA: TGTGCCTGGAGTGTTCAAACGGGAGAGACCCAGTACTTC. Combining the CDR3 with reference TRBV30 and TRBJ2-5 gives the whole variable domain SQTIHQWPATLVQPVGSPLSLECTVEGTSNPNLYWYRQAAGRGLQLLFYSVGIGQISSEVPQNLSASRPQDRQFILSSKKLLLSDSGFYLCAWSVQTGETQYFGPGTRLLVL.

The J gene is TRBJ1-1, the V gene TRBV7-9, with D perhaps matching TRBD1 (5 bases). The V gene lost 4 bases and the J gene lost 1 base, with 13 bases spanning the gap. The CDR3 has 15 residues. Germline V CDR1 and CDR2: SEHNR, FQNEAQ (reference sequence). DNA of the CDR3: TGTGCCAGCAGCTCAACGGGACGGAGGAACACTGAAGCTTTCTTT. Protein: CASSSTGRRNTEAFF.

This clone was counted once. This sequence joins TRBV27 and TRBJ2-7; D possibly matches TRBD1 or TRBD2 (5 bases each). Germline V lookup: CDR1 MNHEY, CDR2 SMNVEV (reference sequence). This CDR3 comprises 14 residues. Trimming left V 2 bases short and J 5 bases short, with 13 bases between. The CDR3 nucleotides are TGTGCCAGCAGTTTACGTCAGGGAGCGGACGAGCAGTACTTC. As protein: CASSLRQGADEQYF.

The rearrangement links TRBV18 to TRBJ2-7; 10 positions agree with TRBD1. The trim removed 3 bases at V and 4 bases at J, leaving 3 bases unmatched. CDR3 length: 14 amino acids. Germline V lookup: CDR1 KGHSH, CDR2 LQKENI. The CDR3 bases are TGTGCCAGCTCACCCGGGACAGGGGCGTACGAGCAGTACTTC. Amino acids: CASSPGTGAYEQYF.

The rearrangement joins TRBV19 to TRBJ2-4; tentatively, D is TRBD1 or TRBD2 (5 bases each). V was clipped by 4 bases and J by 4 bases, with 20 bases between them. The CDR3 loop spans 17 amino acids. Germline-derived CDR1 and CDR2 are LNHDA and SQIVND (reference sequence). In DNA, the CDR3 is TGTGCCAGTAGTAAACAGACCACACCCGGGACGAAAAACATTCAGTACTTC. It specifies CASSKQTTPGTKNIQYF.

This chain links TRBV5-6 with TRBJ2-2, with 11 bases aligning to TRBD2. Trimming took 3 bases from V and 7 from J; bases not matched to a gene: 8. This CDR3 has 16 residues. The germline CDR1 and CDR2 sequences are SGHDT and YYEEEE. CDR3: CASSWTSGYKDGELFF. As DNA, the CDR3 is TGTGCCAGCAGCTGGACTAGCGGGTACAAGGACGGGGAGCTGTTTTTT.

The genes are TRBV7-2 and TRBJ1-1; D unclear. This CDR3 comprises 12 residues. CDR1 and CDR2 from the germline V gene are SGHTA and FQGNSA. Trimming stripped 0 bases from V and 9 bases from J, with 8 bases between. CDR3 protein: CASSLASQKAFF. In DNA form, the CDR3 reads TGTGCCAGCAGCTTAGCTAGTCAGAAAGCTTTCTTT.

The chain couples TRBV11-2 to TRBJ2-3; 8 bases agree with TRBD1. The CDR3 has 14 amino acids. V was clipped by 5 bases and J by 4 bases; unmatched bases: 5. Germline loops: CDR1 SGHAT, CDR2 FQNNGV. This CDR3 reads CASSKSRGPDTQYF. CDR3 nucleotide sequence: TGTGCCAGCAGCAAGAGCAGGGGGCCAGATACGCAGTATTTT.

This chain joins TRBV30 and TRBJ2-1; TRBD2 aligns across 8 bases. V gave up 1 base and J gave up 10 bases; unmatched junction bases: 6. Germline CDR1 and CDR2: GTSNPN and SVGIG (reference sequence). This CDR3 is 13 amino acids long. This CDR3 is CAWSAGLVGEQFF. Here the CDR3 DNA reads TGTGCCTGGAGTGCGGGACTAGTAGGAGAGCAGTTCTTC.

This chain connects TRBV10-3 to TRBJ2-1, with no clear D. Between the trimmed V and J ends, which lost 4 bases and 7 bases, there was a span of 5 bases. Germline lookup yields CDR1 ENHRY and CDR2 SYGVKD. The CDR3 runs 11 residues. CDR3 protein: CAISVYNEQFF. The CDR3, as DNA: TGTGCCATCAGTGTCTATAATGAGCAGTTCTTC.

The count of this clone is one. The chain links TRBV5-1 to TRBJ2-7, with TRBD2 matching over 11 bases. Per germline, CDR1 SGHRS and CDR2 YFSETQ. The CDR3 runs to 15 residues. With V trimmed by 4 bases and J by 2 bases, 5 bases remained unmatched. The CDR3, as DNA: TGCGCCAGCAGCCCCCTTAGCGGGAGGGCCTACGAGCAGTACTTC. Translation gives CASSPLSGRAYEQYF.

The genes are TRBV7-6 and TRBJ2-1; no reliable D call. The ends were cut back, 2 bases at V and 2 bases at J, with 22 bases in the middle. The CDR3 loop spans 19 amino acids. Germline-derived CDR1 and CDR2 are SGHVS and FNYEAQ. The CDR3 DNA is TGTGCCAGCAGCTTAAGACCCAACACCAATCAGGTTGCCTACAATGAGCAGTTCTTC. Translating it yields CASSLRPNTNQVAYNEQFF.

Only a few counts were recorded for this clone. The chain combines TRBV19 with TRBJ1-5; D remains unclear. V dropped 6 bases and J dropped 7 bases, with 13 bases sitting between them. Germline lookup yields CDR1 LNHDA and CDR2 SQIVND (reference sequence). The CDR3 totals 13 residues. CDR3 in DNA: TGTGCCAGTAGCGCCGGGCGCGACCAGCCCCAGCATTTT. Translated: CASSAGRDQPQHF.

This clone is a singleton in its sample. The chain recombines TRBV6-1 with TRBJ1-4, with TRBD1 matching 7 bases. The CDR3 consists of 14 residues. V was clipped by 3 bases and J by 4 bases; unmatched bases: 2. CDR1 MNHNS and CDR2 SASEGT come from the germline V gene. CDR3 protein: CASSDGTVNEKLFF. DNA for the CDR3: TGTGCCAGCAGTGATGGGACAGTTAATGAAAAACTGTTTTTT.

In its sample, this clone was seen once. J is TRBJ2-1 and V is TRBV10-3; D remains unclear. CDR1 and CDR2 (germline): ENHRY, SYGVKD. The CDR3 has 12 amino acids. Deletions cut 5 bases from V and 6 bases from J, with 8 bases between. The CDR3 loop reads CAISLDPNEQFF. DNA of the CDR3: TGTGCCATCAGTCTGGACCCCAATGAGCAGTTCTTC.